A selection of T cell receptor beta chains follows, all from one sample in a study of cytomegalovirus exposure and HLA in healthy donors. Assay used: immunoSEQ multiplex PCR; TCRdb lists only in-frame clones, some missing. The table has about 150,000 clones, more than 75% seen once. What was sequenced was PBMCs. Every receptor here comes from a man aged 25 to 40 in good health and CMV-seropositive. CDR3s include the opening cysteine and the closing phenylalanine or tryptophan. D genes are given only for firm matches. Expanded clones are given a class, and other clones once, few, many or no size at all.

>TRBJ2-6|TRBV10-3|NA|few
CAITEGLSGANVLTF
TGTGCCATCACCGAGGGCCTTTCTGGGGCCAACGTCCTGACTTTC
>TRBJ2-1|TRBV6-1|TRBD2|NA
CAGSAPGTSRGVEQFF
TGTGCCGGCAGTGCCCCGGGGACTAGCAGAGGGGTTGAGCAGTTCTTC
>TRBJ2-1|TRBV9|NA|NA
CASSVGERTGEQFF
TGTGCCAGCAGCGTAGGGGAGAGGACTGGTGAGCAGTTCTTC
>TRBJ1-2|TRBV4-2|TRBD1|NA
CASSQDPDRGQGANYGYTF
TGTGCCAGCAGCCAAGACCCCGACAGGGGGCAGGGGGCTAACTATGGCTACACCTTC
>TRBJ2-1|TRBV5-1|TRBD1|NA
CASNSGTGERGQFF
TGCGCCAGCAACTCCGGGACAGGTGAAAGGGGGCAGTTCTTC
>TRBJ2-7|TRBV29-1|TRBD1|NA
CSVEDRTQGHSYEQYF
TGCAGCGTTGAAGATCGAACACAGGGGCATTCCTACGAGCAGTACTTC
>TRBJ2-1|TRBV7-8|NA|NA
CASSLGSREPYNEQFF
TGTGCCAGCAGCTTGGGGTCGAGGGAGCCCTACAATGAGCAGTTCTTC
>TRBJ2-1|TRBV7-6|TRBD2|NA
CASSLEASGHSYNEQFF
TGTGCCAGCAGCTTAGAGGCTAGCGGACACTCCTACAATGAGCAGTTCTTC
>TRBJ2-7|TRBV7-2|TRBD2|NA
CASSHGRSGYEQYF
TGTGCCAGCAGCCACGGGAGGTCGGGCTACGAGCAGTACTTC
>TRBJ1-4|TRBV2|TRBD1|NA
CASSVGTGAEKLFF
TGTGCCAGCAGTGTTGGCACAGGGGCAGAAAAACTGTTTTTT
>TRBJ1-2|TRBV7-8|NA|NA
CASSSRAGTGYGYTF
TGTGCCAGCAGCTCTCGGGCGGGAACAGGCTATGGCTACACCTTC
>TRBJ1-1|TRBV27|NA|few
CASSLSAGRRTEAFF
TGTGCCAGCAGTTTATCAGCAGGGCGACGAACTGAAGCTTTCTTT
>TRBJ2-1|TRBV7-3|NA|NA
CASSSSRGSYNEQFF
TGTGCCAGCAGCTCATCCAGGGGATCCTACAATGAGCAGTTCTTC
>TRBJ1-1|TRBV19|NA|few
CASTSGGTEAFF
TGTGCCAGTACATCTGGGGGGACTGAAGCTTTCTTT
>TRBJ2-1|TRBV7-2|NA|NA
CASSPPPRTYNEQFF
TGTGCCAGCAGCCCGCCACCTAGAACCTACAATGAGCAGTTCTTC
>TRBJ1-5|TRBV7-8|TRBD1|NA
CASSSARQGLGSQPQHF
TGTGCCAGCAGCTCCGCGCGACAGGGGTTGGGGAGTCAGCCCCAGCATTTT
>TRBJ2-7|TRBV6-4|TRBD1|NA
CASSYSVQGAPYEQYF
TGTGCCAGCAGTTACTCGGTACAGGGGGCTCCCTACGAGCAGTACTTC
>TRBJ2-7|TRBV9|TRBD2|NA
CASSVLGAGDYEQYF
TGTGCCAGCAGCGTTCTCGGAGCGGGAGATTACGAGCAGTACTTC
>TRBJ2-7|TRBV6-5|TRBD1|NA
CASSYSSRGTYEQYF
TGTGCCAGCAGTTACTCGAGCAGGGGGACCTACGAGCAGTACTTC
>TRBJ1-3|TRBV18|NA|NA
CASSPLDSSGNTIYF
TGTGCCAGCTCCCCCTTGGACAGCTCTGGAAACACCATATATTTT
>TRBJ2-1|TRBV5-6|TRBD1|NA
CASSFDRVTYNEQFF
TGTGCCAGCAGCTTCGACAGGGTTACCTACAATGAGCAGTTCTTC
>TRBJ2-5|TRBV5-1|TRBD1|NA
CASSNRGPETQYF
TGCGCCAGCAGCAACAGGGGGCCGGAGACCCAGTACTTC
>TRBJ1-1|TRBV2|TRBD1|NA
CASTGTGNMNTEAFF
TGTGCCAGCACCGGGACAGGGAACATGAACACTGAAGCTTTCTTT
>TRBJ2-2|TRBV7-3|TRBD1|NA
CASSRELGQTRELFF
TGTGCCAGCAGCCGCGAGTTGGGACAGACGCGGGAGCTGTTTTTT
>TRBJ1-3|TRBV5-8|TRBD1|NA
CASSQDRRAGNTIYF
TGTGCCAGCAGCCAGGACAGGAGAGCTGGAAACACCATATATTTT
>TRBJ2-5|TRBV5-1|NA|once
CASSLGDRDKETQYF
TGCGCCAGCAGCTTGGGCGATCGGGACAAAGAGACCCAGTACTTC
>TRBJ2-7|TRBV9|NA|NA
CASSVVGSGEQYF
TGTGCCAGCAGCGTAGTAGGCTCGGGGGAGCAGTACTTC
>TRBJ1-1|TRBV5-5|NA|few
CASSLAVNTEAFF
TGTGCCAGCAGCTTGGCAGTGAACACTGAAGCTTTCTTT
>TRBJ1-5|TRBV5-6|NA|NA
CASSFRLGTSNQPQHF
TGTGCCAGCAGCTTTCGCCTAGGGACAAGCAATCAGCCCCAGCATTTT
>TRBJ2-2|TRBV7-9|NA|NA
CSSSSGTGELFF
TGTTCCAGCAGCTCAGGGACCGGGGAGCTGTTTTTT
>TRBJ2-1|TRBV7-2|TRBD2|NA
CASSLSLVAGVPRFF
TGTGCCAGCAGCTTATCCCTCGTGGCGGGAGTCCCTCGGTTCTTC
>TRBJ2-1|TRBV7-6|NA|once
CASSRGGADDNEQFF
TGTGCCAGCAGCAGGGGGGGGGCGGACGACAATGAGCAGTTCTTC
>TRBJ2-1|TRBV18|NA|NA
CASSRTGSSEQFF
TGTGCCAGCTCAAGGACGGGATCGAGTGAGCAGTTCTTC
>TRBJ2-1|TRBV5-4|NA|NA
CASSLSTGYNEQFF
TGTGCCAGCAGCTTGTCTACAGGTTACAATGAGCAGTTCTTC
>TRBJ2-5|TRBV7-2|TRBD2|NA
CASSLEVGGLVEETQYF
TGTGCCAGCAGCTTAGAAGTGGGCGGACTAGTAGAAGAGACCCAGTACTTC
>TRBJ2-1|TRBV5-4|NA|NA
CASSLRAGKGNEQFF
TGTGCCAGCAGCTTGAGGGCAGGGAAGGGCAATGAGCAGTTCTTC
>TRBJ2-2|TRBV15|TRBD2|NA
CATSRGLGLAGGVSTGELFF
TGTGCCACCAGCAGAGGGCTGGGACTAGCGGGAGGTGTGAGCACCGGGGAGCTGTTTTTT